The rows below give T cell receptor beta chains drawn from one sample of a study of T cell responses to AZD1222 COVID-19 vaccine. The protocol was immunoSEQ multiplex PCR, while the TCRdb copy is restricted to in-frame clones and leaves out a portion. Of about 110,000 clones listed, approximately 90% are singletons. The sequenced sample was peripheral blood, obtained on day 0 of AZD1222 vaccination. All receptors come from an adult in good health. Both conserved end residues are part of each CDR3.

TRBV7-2,CASSLVEWGQGTEAFF
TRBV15,CATSGSGSRQPQHF
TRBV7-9,CASSLSGGGNQPQHF
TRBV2,CASSVAGAYNEQFF
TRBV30,CAWSADGAYGYTF
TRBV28,CASSLTGIGGYTF
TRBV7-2,CASSFETANTEAFF
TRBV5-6,CASSLETGYNEQFF
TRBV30,CAWSETGAWRYGYTF
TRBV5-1,CASSLDGTYEQYF
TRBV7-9,CASSLTGGANVLTF
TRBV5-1,CASRMTGEVYEQYF
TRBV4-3,CASSQESKEVGNTIYF
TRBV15,CATGRGPDNSPLHF
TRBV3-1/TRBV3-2,CASSQTSQQTQYF
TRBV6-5,CASSRGRDSYNEQFF
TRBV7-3,CASSYSGGNTGELFF
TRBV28,CASSLQGPLNTEAFF
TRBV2,CASSTGQKNTEAFF
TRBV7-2,CASSLVGGRIPYEQYF
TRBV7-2,CASSALGNTGELFF
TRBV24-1,CATSDSPRMQYF
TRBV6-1,CASRVTLGRGETQYF
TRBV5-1,CASSILPTDYGYTF
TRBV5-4,CASSSRIGRRNTIYF
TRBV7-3,CASSPEGGGRFQTQYF
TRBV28,CASSLSALNEQFF
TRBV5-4,CASSSETGLNEQFF
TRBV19,CASSLGQGLPQHF
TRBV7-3,CASSLFAATSGYNEQFF
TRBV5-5,CASSLLDRETEAFF
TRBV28,CASSGQGFGEQYF